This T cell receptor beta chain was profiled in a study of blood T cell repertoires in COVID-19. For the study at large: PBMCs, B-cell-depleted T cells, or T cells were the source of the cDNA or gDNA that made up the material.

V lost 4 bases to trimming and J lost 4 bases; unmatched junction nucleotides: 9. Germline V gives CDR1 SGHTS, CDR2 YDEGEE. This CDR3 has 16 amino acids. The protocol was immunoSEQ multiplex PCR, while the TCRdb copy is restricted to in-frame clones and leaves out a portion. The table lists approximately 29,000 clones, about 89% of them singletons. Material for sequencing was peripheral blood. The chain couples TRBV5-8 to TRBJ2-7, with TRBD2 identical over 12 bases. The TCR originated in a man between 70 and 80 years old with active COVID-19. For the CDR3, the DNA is TGTGCCAGCAGCCGAAGCCTAGCGGGAGGGCTTTACGAGCAGTACTTC. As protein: CASSRSLAGGLYEQYF.